A selection of T cell receptor beta chains follows, all from one sample in a study of blood T cell repertoires in COVID-19. The data were produced by immunoSEQ multiplex PCR, yet TCRdb's version contains in-frame clones alone and is incomplete. This table holds just under 250,000 clones, approximately 90% found once. Sequenced input: PBMCs or T cells enriched from blood (not recorded which). The receptor set was obtained from a woman aged 25 to 39 who had recovered from COVID-19. Both conserved end residues are part of each CDR3. The D gene is left open where the match is weak. Clone size, where shown, is once, few, many, or a class for clones that have expanded.

TRBV28	.	TRBJ1-1	.	CASSLPRPEGEAFF	TGTGCCAGCAGTTTACCGAGACCAGAGGGAGAAGCTTTCTTT
TRBV6-5	TRBD1	TRBJ2-1	once	CASSYRGQGDEQFF	TGTGCCAGCAGTTACAGGGGACAGGGGGATGAGCAGTTCTTC
TRBV18	TRBD1	TRBJ1-1	.	CASSPRSTGDTEAFF	TGTGCCAGCTCACCAAGGTCGACAGGGGACACTGAAGCTTTCTTT
TRBV11-2	TRBD1	TRBJ2-1	few	CASSLAGTAYNEQFF	TGTGCCAGCAGCTTAGCCGGGACAGCGTACAATGAGCAGTTCTTC
TRBV30	TRBD2	TRBJ2-3	.	CAWSLWGGSTDTQYF	TGTGCCTGGAGTTTATGGGGGGGTAGCACAGATACGCAGTATTTT
TRBV7-9	.	TRBJ1-4	.	CASSLSQLRRQPLNEKLFF	TGTGCCAGCAGCTTATCCCAGTTGCGACGACAGCCACTTAATGAAAAACTGTTTTTT
TRBV6-5	.	TRBJ2-1	.	CASTRFSYNEQFF	TGTGCCAGCACACGGTTCTCCTACAATGAGCAGTTCTTC
TRBV6-5	.	TRBJ1-3	.	CASSYSTASGNTIYF	TGTGCCAGCAGTTACTCGACAGCCTCTGGAAACACCATATATTTT
TRBV20-1	TRBD1	TRBJ2-2	once	CSASGTGASGELFF	TGCAGTGCTAGTGGGACAGGGGCCTCCGGGGAGCTGTTTTTT
TRBV27	.	TRBJ2-5	.	CASSPRTSIQETQYF	TGTGCCAGCAGTCCCCGGACAAGCATACAAGAGACCCAGTACTTC